This TCR beta chain was recorded in a study of blood T cells in healthy people across ages. Overall study results and limits: Significant beta diversity loss was already apparent by age approximately 40, declining roughly linearly. Naive CD4+ cells and diversity were both higher in long-lived donors than in aged donors.

Sample-barcoded 5' priming and a J-beta primer mix drove a second PCR of roughly 7 to 11 cycles. One entry per CDR3 protein results from TCRdb running MiXCR on the 5' RACE reads. The data contain fewer than 1.5 million distinct CDR3 sequences, 35% to 45% of them singletons. Germline V gene lookup returns CDR1 DFQATT and CDR2 SNEGSKA (reference sequence). CDR3 length: 13 residues. Concerning this clonotype itself: Its antigen remains unknown.

The receptor was derived from a woman between 18 and 29 years old in good health. The material sequenced was blood. The rearrangement joins TRBV20-1 to TRBJ1-2; TRBD1 matches at 7 bases. CDR3: CSEPTGTKGGYTF. As DNA, the CDR3 is TGCAGCGAACCGACAGGGACGAAGGGGGGCTACACCTTC.